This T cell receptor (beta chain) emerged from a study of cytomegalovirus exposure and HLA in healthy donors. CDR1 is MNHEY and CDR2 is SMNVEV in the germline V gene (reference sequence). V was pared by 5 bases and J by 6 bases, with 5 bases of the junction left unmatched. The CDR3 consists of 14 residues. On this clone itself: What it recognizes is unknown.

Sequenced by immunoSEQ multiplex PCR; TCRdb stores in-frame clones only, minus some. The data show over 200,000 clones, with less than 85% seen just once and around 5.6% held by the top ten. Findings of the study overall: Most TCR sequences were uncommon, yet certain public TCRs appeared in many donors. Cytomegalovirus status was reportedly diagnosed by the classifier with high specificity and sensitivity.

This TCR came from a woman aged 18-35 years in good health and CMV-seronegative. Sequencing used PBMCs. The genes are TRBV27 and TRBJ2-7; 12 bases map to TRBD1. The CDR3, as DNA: TGTGCCAGCAGTCATGGGACAGGGGGCTTCGAGCAGTACTTC. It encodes CASSHGTGGFEQYF.